Listed below are T cell receptor beta chains from one sample, sequenced in a study of blood T cell repertoires in COVID-19. Using immunoSEQ multiplex PCR, the repertoire was profiled, and TCRdb retains in-frame clones only, with some absent. The data contain 250,000 to 350,000 clones, 75% to 90% of them seen just once; the ten biggest clones take up roughly 1.9%. The sequenced sample consisted of peripheral blood. These receptors were taken from a woman between 25 and 40 years old who had recovered from COVID-19. The CDR3 runs from the conserved cysteine through the conserved F or W. D genes are given only for firm matches. For some rows the clone size is stated as once, few or many, or as a class when expanded; others skip it.

V	J	D	size	DNA	CDR3
TRBV9	TRBJ1-4	-	-	TGTGCCAGCAGCGGGGAGGCCGCGCCGGAAAAACTGTTTTTT	CASSGEAAPEKLFF
TRBV4-1	TRBJ1-2	TRBD1	-	TGCGCCAGCAGCCACCCACAGGGGGCTGGTGGCTACACCTTC	CASSHPQGAGGYTF
TRBV21-1	TRBJ2-2	-	once	TGTGCCAGCAGGAAACAGACATACACCGGGGAGCTGTTTTTT	CASRKQTYTGELFF
TRBV12-3/TRBV12-4	TRBJ1-1	-	-	TGTGCCAGCAGTTTGCGCGCGGACACTGAAGCTTTCTTT	CASSLRADTEAFF
TRBV6-5	TRBJ2-1	TRBD1	-	TGTGCCAGCAGCGCGGGACAGGTAACCTACAATGAGCAGTTCTTC	CASSAGQVTYNEQFF
TRBV7-2	TRBJ2-1	-	-	TGTGCCAGCAGCTCGGTACGGGGGGCTAATGAGCAGTTCTTC	CASSSVRGANEQFF
TRBV6-5	TRBJ2-5	-	-	TGTGCCAGCAGTCTCGGACAGGCGGGGGAGACCCAGTACTTC	CASSLGQAGETQYF
TRBV7-9	TRBJ1-2	TRBD1	-	TGTGCCAGCAGCGCGGAGGGACAGATCTATGGCTACACCTTC	CASSAEGQIYGYTF
TRBV19	TRBJ1-1	-	-	TGTGCCAGTAGTATAGGAATAGTCCTTTCCAGGGTACACACTGAAGCTTTCTTT	CASSIGIVLSRVHTEAFF
TRBV19	TRBJ2-1	TRBD1	-	TGTGCCAGTACCCTGACAGGGGGCATGGGGCTAGTCTACAATGAGCAGTTCTTC	CASTLTGGMGLVYNEQFF
TRBV27	TRBJ1-1	-	-	TGTGCCAGCAGCCAAAGGCAGGGAGGTGAAGCTTTCTTT	CASSQRQGGEAFF
TRBV5-1	TRBJ2-3	TRBD1	once	TGCGCCAGCAGCGGAACGGGACAGACTGCAGATACGCAGTATTTT	CASSGTGQTADTQYF
TRBV7-7	TRBJ2-2	TRBD1	-	TGTGCTAGCAGCTCCCCCGGACAGGGGGACACCGGGGAGCTGTTTTTT	CASSSPGQGDTGELFF
TRBV3-1/TRBV3-2	TRBJ2-3	TRBD2	-	TGTGCCAGCAGTCGCGGGGGAGAGGGAGATACGCAGTATTTT	CASSRGGEGDTQYF
TRBV7-9	TRBJ1-3	-	-	TGTGCCAGCAGCTCCTGGCAGGGAAACACCATATATTTT	CASSSWQGNTIYF
TRBV19	TRBJ1-1	TRBD1	-	TGTGCCAGTATGGACAGGCTCGTCACTGAAGCTTTCTTT	CASMDRLVTEAFF
TRBV15	TRBJ1-1	-	-	TGTGCCACCAGCAGAGATGGCGGGTGGACTGAAGCTTTCTTT	CATSRDGGWTEAFF
TRBV6-5	TRBJ1-2	-	-	TGTGCCAGCAGTTACGGCCCGGGGGAATATGGCTACACCTTC	CASSYGPGEYGYTF
TRBV3-1/TRBV3-2	TRBJ2-7	-	-	TGTGCCAGCAGCGGGGGGAGTACCTACGAGCAGTACTTC	CASSGGSTYEQYF
TRBV7-9	TRBJ1-1	-	-	TGTGCCAGCAGCCTAGAGGGGTCTGAAGCTTTCTTT	CASSLEGSEAFF
TRBV13	TRBJ2-2	TRBD2	-	TGTGCCAGCAGCTTAGGACTAGCGGGGAACACCGGGGAGCTGTTTTTT	CASSLGLAGNTGELFF
TRBV25-1	TRBJ2-5	TRBD1	once	TGTGCCAGCAGTTATCCTAACAGGGGTCAGTACTTC	CASSYPNRGQYF
TRBV19	TRBJ1-1	TRBD1	-	TGTGCCAGTAGTGCCCAGGACAGGGGCACTGAAGCTTTCTTT	CASSAQDRGTEAFF
TRBV18	TRBJ1-2	-	-	TGTGCCAGCTCACCAGGGGGGTACTATGGCTACACCTTC	CASSPGGYYGYTF
TRBV9	TRBJ2-2	TRBD1	-	TGTGCCAGCAGCAGGACCGGGACAGAGAACACCGGGGAGCTGTTTTTT	CASSRTGTENTGELFF
TRBV19	TRBJ2-1	-	few	TGTGCCAGTAGTATGATCGGGAGTAGAGGGAATGAGCAGTTCTTC	CASSMIGSRGNEQFF
TRBV6-6	TRBJ1-4	-	-	TGTGCCAGCAGTTACTCTCAGGAAAAACTGTTTTTT	CASSYSQEKLFF
TRBV6-1	TRBJ2-7	TRBD1	many	TGTGCCAGCAGTGAGGGCCGGGGACAGGGGACGTACGAGCAGTACTTC	CASSEGRGQGTYEQYF
TRBV4-2	TRBJ2-3	-	-	TGTGCCAGCAGCCAAGGAGGGGGGGGGCGGTTCACAGATACGCAGTATTTT	CASSQGGGGRFTDTQYF